A selection of T cell receptor beta chains follows, all from one sample in a study of blood T cell repertoires in COVID-19. TCRdb keeps only in-frame clones here, not all; method: immunoSEQ multiplex PCR. The sample consists of some 160,000 clones, around 81% of them appearing once. The sequenced material came from PBMCs or T cells enriched from blood (not recorded which). The receptors were sampled from a middle-aged woman who had recovered from COVID-19. Each CDR3 is given with its conserved first and last residue. A D gene is named only where the DNA matches it firmly. Some rows have no size entry. The others give once, few or many, or a class for an expanded clone.

j_call | d_call | clone_size | v_call | cdr3_nt | cdr3_aa
TRBJ2-3 | - | once | TRBV19 | TGTGCCAGTAGTATTTACGGGATATACACAGATACGCAGTATTTT | CASSIYGIYTDTQYF
TRBJ2-7 | TRBD2 | - | TRBV5-1 | TGCGCCAGCAGCTTGGCGGGGACTAGCGGGATCGGGGAGCAGTACTTC | CASSLAGTSGIGEQYF
TRBJ1-2 | - | few | TRBV28 | TGTGCCAGCAGGCAGGGAGGAGATGGCTACACCTTC | CASRQGGDGYTF
TRBJ1-1 | TRBD1 | - | TRBV19 | TGTGCCAGTAGTATCAGGACAGGTCGTGAAGCTTTCTTT | CASSIRTGREAFF
TRBJ2-2 | - | - | TRBV15 | TGTGCCACCAGCAGAGGTGCTTCGGGACTGCGCGGCGGGGAGCTGTTTTTT | CATSRGASGLRGGELFF
TRBJ1-2 | - | - | TRBV2 | TGTGCCAGCAGTGAATTTACAGGGACCTACTATGGCTACACCTTC | CASSEFTGTYYGYTF
TRBJ1-1 | - | - | TRBV29-1 | TGCAGCGTCCAAACCAATGGACAGGAAGCTTTCTTT | CSVQTNGQEAFF
TRBJ1-3 | TRBD1 | - | TRBV6-5 | TGTGCCAGCAGACTGGGACAGGGTGCCGGAAACACCATATATTTT | CASRLGQGAGNTIYF
TRBJ2-7 | - | - | TRBV3-1/TRBV3-2 | TGTGCCAGCAGCCAAGAGGTGAGGGAGAGTTCCCACGAGCAGTACTTC | CASSQEVRESSHEQYF
TRBJ1-2 | TRBD1 | - | TRBV2 | TGTGCCAGCAGTGAAGCATTGGACAGGGCGTATGGCTACACCTTC | CASSEALDRAYGYTF
TRBJ2-7 | TRBD1 | - | TRBV2 | TGTGCCAGCAGTACCGGGACAGCGTCCTACGAGCAGTACTTC | CASSTGTASYEQYF
TRBJ2-3 | TRBD2 | - | TRBV9 | TGTGCCACCTCTAGCGGTCTGGGCACAGATACGCAGTATTTT | CATSSGLGTDTQYF
TRBJ1-2 | - | - | TRBV20-1 | TGCAGTGCTAGGGGAGATGGCTACACCTTC | CSARGDGYTF
TRBJ1-2 | - | - | TRBV2 | TGTGCCAGCAGTGAGCTGACACTTCCGGAGGCGGGCTACACCTTC | CASSELTLPEAGYTF
TRBJ1-1 | - | - | TRBV5-1 | TGCGCCAGCAGCATGACAGGGAACACTGAAGCTTTCTTT | CASSMTGNTEAFF
TRBJ2-7 | - | once | TRBV19 | TGTGCCAGTAGTTCTCAGGGGCACGAGCAGTACTTC | CASSSQGHEQYF
TRBJ2-1 | TRBD2 | - | TRBV11-3 | TGTGCCAGCAGCTCGGGACGGACTAGCGGCACCTACAATGAGCAGTTCTTC | CASSSGRTSGTYNEQFF
TRBJ1-2 | - | - | TRBV28 | TGTGCCAGCAGTCTCCCAGGGCCACACCTCCTTGGGGGCTACACCTTC | CASSLPGPHLLGGYTF
TRBJ2-1 | TRBD2 | once | TRBV19 | TGTGCCAGTACCAAACTAGCGGGAGGGAAGGGGAATGAGCAGTTCTTC | CASTKLAGGKGNEQFF
TRBJ2-1 | TRBD2 | - | TRBV9 | TGTGCCAGCAGCCCCTCTAGCGGGACATCCTACAATGAGCAGTTCTTC | CASSPSSGTSYNEQFF
TRBJ2-6 | TRBD1 | - | TRBV7-8 | TGTGCCAGCAGCCCATTACAGGGGACTGGGGCCAACGTCCTGACTTTC | CASSPLQGTGANVLTF
TRBJ2-1 | TRBD1 | once | TRBV10-3 | TGTGCCATCAGCGCCGGGACAGGGGCCAATGAGCAGTTCTTC | CAISAGTGANEQFF
TRBJ2-1 | - | - | TRBV19 | TGTGCCAGTAGTATGGGCGATTCGTGGGTTCGAAGCGGTGAGCAGTTCTTC | CASSMGDSWVRSGEQFF
TRBJ1-1 | TRBD1 | few | TRBV10-3 | TGTGCCATCAGTGTAGAGACAGGGTTGTCTGAAGCTTTCTTT | CAISVETGLSEAFF
TRBJ1-6 | - | - | TRBV5-6 | TGTGCCAGCAGCTTCCCCCCGGGGGGCCAAAATTCACCCCTCCACTTT | CASSFPPGGQNSPLHF
TRBJ2-2 | TRBD1 | - | TRBV4-1 | TGCGCCAGCAGCCAAGAGACCGCAGGGGGCACCGGGGAGCTGTTTTTT | CASSQETAGGTGELFF
TRBJ2-7 | TRBD2 | - | TRBV27 | TGTGCCAGCAATGCCCTCCCCCGGGGGGGCCTTGACTCTTACGAGCAGTACTTC | CASNALPRGGLDSYEQYF
TRBJ1-2 | - | - | TRBV25-1 | TGTGCCAGCAGTGACCCTGGGAGGGCTCTTGGCTACACCTTC | CASSDPGRALGYTF
TRBJ1-1 | TRBD1 | - | TRBV2 | TGTGCCAGCAGTGACTCAATACAGGGGGCGGGTACTGAAGCTTTCTTT | CASSDSIQGAGTEAFF
TRBJ1-5 | TRBD1 | - | TRBV3-1/TRBV3-2 | TGTGCCAGCAGCTGGCGGGACAGGGGGAATCAGCCCCAGCATTTT | CASSWRDRGNQPQHF
TRBJ1-5 | - | - | TRBV5-1 | TGCGCCAGCAGCTTGAACGGTGACATGATTAATCAGCCCCAGCATTTT | CASSLNGDMINQPQHF
TRBJ2-5 | - | - | TRBV3-1/TRBV3-2 | TGTGCCAGCAGCCAAGCCCGACAGTACCAAGAGACCCAGTACTTC | CASSQARQYQETQYF
TRBJ1-1 | - | - | TRBV7-8 | TGTGCCAGCAGCCTAAGACAGTTTGAAGCTTTCTTT | CASSLRQFEAFF
TRBJ2-7 | - | - | TRBV3-1/TRBV3-2 | TGTGCCAGCAGCCTACAGGGGGGGTTCTACGAGCAGTACTTC | CASSLQGGFYEQYF
TRBJ2-3 | TRBD1 | - | TRBV5-1 | TGCGCCAGCCGCCGGGACAGGGGGTATGATACGCAGTATTTT | CASRRDRGYDTQYF
TRBJ1-1 | - | - | TRBV24-1 | TGTGCCACCTACAACCGGGGAAACACTGAAGCTTTCTTT | CATYNRGNTEAFF
TRBJ2-5 | - | once | TRBV11-2 | TGTGCCAGCAGCTTAGTGTCCAGCGGATACCAAGAGACCCAGTACTTC | CASSLVSSGYQETQYF
TRBJ1-1 | - | - | TRBV13 | TGTGCCAGCACGGACAGAATGAACACTGAAGCTTTCTTT | CASTDRMNTEAFF
TRBJ1-2 | - | - | TRBV18 | TGTGCCAGCTCACCTTGGCAGGGAACAAATTCAAACTATGGCTACACCTTC | CASSPWQGTNSNYGYTF
TRBJ2-1 | - | - | TRBV30 | TGTGCCTGGACCCGTCCGGGACTTTCCTACAATGAGCAGTTCTTC | CAWTRPGLSYNEQFF
TRBJ2-3 | TRBD2 | - | TRBV5-1 | TGCGCCAGCAGCTCGGGTAGCGGGAGCCCAGATACGCAGTATTTT | CASSSGSGSPDTQYF
TRBJ2-1 | TRBD2 | - | TRBV5-1 | TGCGCCAGCAGCCAACTGACTAGCGGGGGGGCCTATGAGCAGTTCTTC | CASSQLTSGGAYEQFF
TRBJ2-7 | TRBD2 | - | TRBV29-1 | TGCAGCGCGACTAGCGGGAGTGGCGAGCAGTACTTC | CSATSGSGEQYF
TRBJ1-1 | TRBD1 | - | TRBV5-1 | TGCGCCACCAGAGACAGGGGGAACAACACTGAAGCTTTCTTT | CATRDRGNNTEAFF
TRBJ2-3 | - | - | TRBV6-6 | TGTGCCAGCAGTCCCACTGGGGGCAGGAGCCTCACAGATACGCAGTATTTT | CASSPTGGRSLTDTQYF
TRBJ2-7 | - | - | TRBV4-1 | TGCGCCAGCAGCCAAGAAGCCTCCTTCGGGACACCTACCTACGAGCAGTACTTC | CASSQEASFGTPTYEQYF
TRBJ2-5 | - | - | TRBV11-2 | TGTGCCAGCAGCTCCGGTCCCGACTATCTCTGGCAAGAGACCCAGTACTTC | CASSSGPDYLWQETQYF
TRBJ2-7 | - | - | TRBV6-1 | TGTGCCAGCAGTGAAGCATGGGATCGGGGGGAGCAGTACTTC | CASSEAWDRGEQYF
TRBJ2-1 | TRBD2 | - | TRBV24-1 | TGTGCCACCAGTGAGGCTAGCGGGAGCTCGGAGCAGTTCTTC | CATSEASGSSEQFF
TRBJ2-7 | TRBD1 | - | TRBV7-9 | TGTGCCAGCAGCGCCGGGACAGGGTACTACGAGCAGTACTTC | CASSAGTGYYEQYF
TRBJ2-3 | - | - | TRBV5-1 | TGCGCCAGCAGCTTGGCCGGGAATGACGATACGCAGTATTTT | CASSLAGNDDTQYF
TRBJ2-3 | TRBD2 | - | TRBV2 | TGTGCCAGCACTGGAGGTGGCGGGGGGTTCACAGATACGCAGTATTTT | CASTGGGGGFTDTQYF
TRBJ1-5 | - | few | TRBV19 | TGTGCCAGTACCGCCCTCGGGACAAGTTATCAGCCCCAGCATTTT | CASTALGTSYQPQHF
TRBJ1-1 | TRBD1 | - | TRBV9 | TGTGCCAGCAGCGACAGGGGGCGCAATGTTGATACGGCTTTCTTT | CASSDRGRNVDTAFF
TRBJ2-7 | TRBD2 | once | TRBV5-1 | TGCGCCAGCAGCTCAATAGCGGGAGGGATAAACGAGCAGTACTTC | CASSSIAGGINEQYF
TRBJ1-2 | - | - | TRBV4-1 | TGCGCCAGCAGCCAGCCCTTGGGGAGCTATGGCTACACCTTC | CASSQPLGSYGYTF
TRBJ1-2 | TRBD1 | once | TRBV9 | TGTGCCAGCAGCGTAGCCCCGGACAGGGGGGGTGGCTACACCTTC | CASSVAPDRGGGYTF